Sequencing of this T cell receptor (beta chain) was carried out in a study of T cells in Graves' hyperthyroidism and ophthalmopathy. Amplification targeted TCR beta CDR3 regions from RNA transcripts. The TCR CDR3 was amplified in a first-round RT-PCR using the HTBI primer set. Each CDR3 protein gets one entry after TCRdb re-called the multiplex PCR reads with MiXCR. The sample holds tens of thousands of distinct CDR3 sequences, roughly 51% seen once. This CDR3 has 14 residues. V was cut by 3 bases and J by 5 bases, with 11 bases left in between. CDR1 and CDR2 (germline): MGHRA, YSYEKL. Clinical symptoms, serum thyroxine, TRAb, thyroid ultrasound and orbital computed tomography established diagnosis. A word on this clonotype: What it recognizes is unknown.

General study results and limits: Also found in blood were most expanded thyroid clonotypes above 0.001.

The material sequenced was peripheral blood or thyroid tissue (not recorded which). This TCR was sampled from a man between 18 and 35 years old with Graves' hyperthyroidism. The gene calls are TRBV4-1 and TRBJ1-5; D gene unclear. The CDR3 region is CASSHDSTDQPQHF. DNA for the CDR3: TGCGCCAGCAGCCATGACTCGACCGATCAGCCCCAGCATTTT.